The source of this T cell receptor beta chain is a study of T cells after posttransplantation cyclophosphamide. The study, taken as a whole, reports: Tissue-infiltrating T cells from skin or gut overlapped little with blood T cells. Later post-transplant blood repertoires were often dominated by donor CD8+ memory clones.

Only in-frame clones appear in the TCRdb table, and some are missing; sequencing was by immunoSEQ multiplex PCR. The sample lists about 5,400 clones; 90% to 95% were seen once. As to this clone: Its specificity is unknown.

CDR1 SGHDT and CDR2 YYEEEE come from the germline V gene. The CDR3 extends over 12 amino acids. Trimming stripped 3 bases from V and 3 bases from J, with 4 bases between. The chain recombines TRBV5-6 with TRBJ1-5, with unresolved D. This TCR came from a woman aged 55-70 years in good health, CMV-negative, and a related stem cell transplant donor. The sequencing input was CD4+ T cells sorted from bone marrow. CDR3 nucleotide sequence: TGTGCCAGCAGCTCCTACAATCAGCCCCAGCATTTT. Protein product: CASSSYNQPQHF.